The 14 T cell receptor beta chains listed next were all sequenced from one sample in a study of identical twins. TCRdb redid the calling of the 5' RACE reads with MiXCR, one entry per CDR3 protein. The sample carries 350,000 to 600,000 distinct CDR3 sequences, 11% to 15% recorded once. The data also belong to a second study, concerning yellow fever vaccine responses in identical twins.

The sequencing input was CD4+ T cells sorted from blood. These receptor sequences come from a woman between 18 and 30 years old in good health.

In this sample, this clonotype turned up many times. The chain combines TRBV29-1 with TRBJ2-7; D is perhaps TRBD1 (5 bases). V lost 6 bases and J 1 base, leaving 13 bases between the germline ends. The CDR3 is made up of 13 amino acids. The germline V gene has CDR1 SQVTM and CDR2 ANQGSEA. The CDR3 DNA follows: TGCAGCGTCCCTGGGGCAGCATCCTACGAGCAGTACTTC. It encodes CSVPGAASYEQYF.

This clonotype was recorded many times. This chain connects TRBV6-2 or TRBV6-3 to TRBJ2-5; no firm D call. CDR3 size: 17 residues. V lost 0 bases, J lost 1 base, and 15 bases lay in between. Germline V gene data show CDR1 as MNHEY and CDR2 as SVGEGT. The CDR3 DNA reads TGTGCCAGCAGTTACTCGATGGGGTACGGGCGCCAAGAGACCCAGTACTTC. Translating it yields CASSYSMGYGRQETQYF.

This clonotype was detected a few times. In nucleotides, the CDR3 is TGTGCCAGCAGTGAAGAGGGTATCTATAATTCACCCCTCCACTTT. It specifies CASSEEGIYNSPLHF. This chain uses TRBV2 with TRBJ1-6, with no clear D. CDR1 is SNHLY, CDR2 FYNNEI, per germline. There are 15 residues in the CDR3. V gave up 1 base and J gave up 3 bases, with 7 bases separating them. The variable domain in full, completed from reference TRBV2 and TRBJ1-6, reads EPEVTQTPSHQVTQMGQEVILRCVPISNHLYFYWYRQILGQKVEFLVSFYNNEISEKSEIFDDQFSVERPDGSNFTLKIRSTKLEDSAMYFCASSEEGIYNSPLHFGNGTRLTVT.

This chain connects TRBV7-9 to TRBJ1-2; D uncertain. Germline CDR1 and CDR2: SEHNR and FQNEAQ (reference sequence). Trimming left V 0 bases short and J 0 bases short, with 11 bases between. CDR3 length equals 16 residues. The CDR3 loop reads CASSLARTGANYGYTF. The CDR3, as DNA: TGTGCCAGCAGCTTAGCGAGGACGGGAGCTAACTATGGCTACACCTTC.

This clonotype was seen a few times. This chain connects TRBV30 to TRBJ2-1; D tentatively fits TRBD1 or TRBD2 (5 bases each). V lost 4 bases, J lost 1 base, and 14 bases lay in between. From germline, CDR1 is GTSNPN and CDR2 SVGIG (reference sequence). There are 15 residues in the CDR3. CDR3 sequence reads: CAWTGRTKSYNEQFF. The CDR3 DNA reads TGTGCCTGGACGGGGCGGACGAAATCCTACAATGAGCAGTTCTTC.

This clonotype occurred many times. The CDR3 DNA is TGCGCCAGCAGCTTGGAAGGGACAACGAACACCGGGGAGCTGTTTTTT. Its translation is CASSLEGTTNTGELFF. The gene calls are TRBV5-1 and TRBJ2-2, with a weak D call TRBD1 (6 bases). V dropped 0 bases and J dropped 0 bases, with 9 bases sitting between them. The germline V gene has CDR1 SGHRS and CDR2 YFSETQ. CDR3 size: 16 residues.

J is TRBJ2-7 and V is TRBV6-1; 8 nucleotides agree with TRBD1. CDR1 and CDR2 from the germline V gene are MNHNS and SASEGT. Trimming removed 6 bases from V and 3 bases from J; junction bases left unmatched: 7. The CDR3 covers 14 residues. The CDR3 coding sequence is TGTGCCAGCAGCCTTCTGGACAGGGACTACGAGCAGTACTTC. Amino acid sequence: CASSLLDRDYEQYF.

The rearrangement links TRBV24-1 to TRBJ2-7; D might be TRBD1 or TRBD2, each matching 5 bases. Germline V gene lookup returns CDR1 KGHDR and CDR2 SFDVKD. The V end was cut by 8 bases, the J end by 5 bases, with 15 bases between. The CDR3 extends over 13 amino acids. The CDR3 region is CATTLTRDDEQYF. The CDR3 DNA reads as TGTGCCACCACTTTAACCCGGGACGACGAGCAGTACTTC.

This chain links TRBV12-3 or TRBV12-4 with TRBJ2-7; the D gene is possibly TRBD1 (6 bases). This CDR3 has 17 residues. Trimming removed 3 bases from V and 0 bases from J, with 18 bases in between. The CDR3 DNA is TGTGCCAGCAGTTTTAGGCGGGCAGGGGACGTCTCCTACGAGCAGTACTTC. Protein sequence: CASSFRRAGDVSYEQYF.

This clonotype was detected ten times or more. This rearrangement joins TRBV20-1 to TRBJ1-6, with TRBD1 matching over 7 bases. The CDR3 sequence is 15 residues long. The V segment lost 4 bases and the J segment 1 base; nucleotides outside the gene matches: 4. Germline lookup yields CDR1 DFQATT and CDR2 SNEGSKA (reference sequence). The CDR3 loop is CSAMTGISYNSPLHF. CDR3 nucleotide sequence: TGCAGTGCTATGACAGGGATTTCCTATAATTCACCCCTCCACTTT.

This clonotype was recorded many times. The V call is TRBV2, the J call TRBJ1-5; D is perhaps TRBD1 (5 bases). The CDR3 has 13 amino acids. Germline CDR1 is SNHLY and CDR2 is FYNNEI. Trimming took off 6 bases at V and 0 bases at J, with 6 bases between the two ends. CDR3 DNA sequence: TGTGCCAGCAGGGGGGATAGCAATCAGCCCCAGCATTTT. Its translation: CASRGDSNQPQHF.

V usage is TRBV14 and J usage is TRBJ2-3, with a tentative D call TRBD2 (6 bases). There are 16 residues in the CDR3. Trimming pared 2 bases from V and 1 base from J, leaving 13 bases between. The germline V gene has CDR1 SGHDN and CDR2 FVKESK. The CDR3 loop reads CASSQLRGTGTDTQYF. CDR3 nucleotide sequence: TGTGCCAGCAGCCAACTTCGGGGGACTGGCACAGATACGCAGTATTTT. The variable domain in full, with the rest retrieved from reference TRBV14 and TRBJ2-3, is EAGVTQFPSHSVIEKGQTVTLRCDPISGHDNLYWYRRVMGKEIKFLLHFVKESKQDESGMPNNRFLAERTGGTYSTLKVQPAELEDSGVYFCASSQLRGTGTDTQYFGPGTRLTVL.

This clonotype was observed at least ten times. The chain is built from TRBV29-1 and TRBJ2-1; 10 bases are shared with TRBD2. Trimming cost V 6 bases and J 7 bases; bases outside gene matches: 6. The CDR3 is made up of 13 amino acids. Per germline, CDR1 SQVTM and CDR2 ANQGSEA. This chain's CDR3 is CSVSGLAVNEQFF. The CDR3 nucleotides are TGCAGCGTATCAGGACTAGCGGTTAATGAGCAGTTCTTC.

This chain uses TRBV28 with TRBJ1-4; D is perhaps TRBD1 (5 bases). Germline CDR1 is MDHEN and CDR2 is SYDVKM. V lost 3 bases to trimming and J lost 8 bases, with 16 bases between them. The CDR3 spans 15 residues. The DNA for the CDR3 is TGTGCCAGCAGTTTCAGGGACGGCGTTAGGGAAAAACTGTTTTTT. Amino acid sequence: CASSFRDGVREKLFF.